A selection of T cell receptor beta chains follows, all from one sample in a study of cytomegalovirus exposure and HLA in healthy donors. Profiled with immunoSEQ multiplex PCR; TCRdb holds only in-frame clones, not every one. This table has 200,000 or so clones, roughly 80% appearing once. Sequenced input: PBMCs. These receptors were taken from a man aged 18 to 30 in good health and CMV-seropositive. Both conserved end residues are part of each CDR3. A D gene is named only where the DNA matches it firmly. Clone size is given for some rows only: seen once, a few or many times, or a class if the clone is expanded.

j_call clone_size v_call d_call cdr3_nt cdr3_aa
TRBJ1-5 - TRBV30 TRBD1 TGTGCCTGCAGAACAGGGGGCAATCAGCCCCAGCATTTT CACRTGGNQPQHF
TRBJ2-3 - TRBV7-9 TRBD2 TGTGCCAGCAGCTTAGCGGGTGGACTAGCGGGAGGTACAGATACGCAGTATTTT CASSLAGGLAGGTDTQYF
TRBJ1-2 - TRBV28 - TGTGCCAGCAGCGCCCGCGCCCCTACGGGCTACACCTTC CASSARAPTGYTF
TRBJ2-7 - TRBV21-1 - TGTGCCAGCAGCAAAGAGGGGGCCGGGACTAGCGGGAGACCCTACGAGCAGTACTTC CASSKEGAGTSGRPYEQYF
TRBJ2-3 - TRBV5-1 - TGCGCCAGCAGCTTCCTCCGGGGAGGTGGGACAGATACGCAGTATTTT CASSFLRGGGTDTQYF
TRBJ2-3 - TRBV13 TRBD1 TGTGCCAGCAGCGCCGGGACAGCCGGAGATACGCAGTATTTT CASSAGTAGDTQYF
TRBJ1-4 - TRBV6-1 - TGTGCCAGCAGTGAACTTAGAGAAAAACTGTTTTTT CASSELREKLFF
TRBJ1-4 - TRBV7-2 TRBD1 TGTGCCAGCAGTCCCGGGACAGGGGAGGGAAAACTGTTTTTT CASSPGTGEGKLFF
TRBJ2-7 few TRBV29-1 TRBD1 TGCAGCGTTGAAGGGACAGGGGGTTACGAGCAGTACTTC CSVEGTGGYEQYF
TRBJ2-1 - TRBV7-7 TRBD2 TGTGCCAGCAGCTTAGCGATTAGCGGGCCTCTCCCCAATGAGCAGTTCTTC CASSLAISGPLPNEQFF
TRBJ1-2 - TRBV28 - TGTGCCAGCAGACCCAGGGGAGAGTATGGCTACACCTTC CASRPRGEYGYTF
TRBJ2-7 few TRBV5-4 - TGTGCCAGCAGCCTTGACAGCATCGGGGAGCAGTACTTC CASSLDSIGEQYF
TRBJ2-1 - TRBV6-5 - TGTGCCAGCAGCCCAGTCTCCTACAATGAGCAGTTCTTC CASSPVSYNEQFF
TRBJ2-2 once TRBV5-1 - TGCGCCAGCAGTTTACGACTAGGCGGCGGGGAGCTGTTTTTT CASSLRLGGGELFF
TRBJ2-1 - TRBV19 TRBD2 TGTGCCAGTAGTACGCGAGCGGGAGGGCTTGCTGAGCAGTTCTTC CASSTRAGGLAEQFF
TRBJ1-5 - TRBV28 - TGTGCCACCAATACAGGGAATCAGCCCCAGCATTTT CATNTGNQPQHF
TRBJ1-2 - TRBV7-2 TRBD1 TGTGCCAGCAGCTTAGCAAGGACAGGGTATGGCTACACCTTC CASSLARTGYGYTF
TRBJ2-7 - TRBV27 TRBD1 TGTGCCAGCAGAAGGACAGGAAACTACGAGCAGTACTTC CASRRTGNYEQYF
TRBJ2-7 - TRBV28 TRBD1 TGTGCCAGCATTGGACAGGGACTTCAGCAGTACTTC CASIGQGLQQYF
TRBJ2-4 - TRBV4-3 - TGCGCCAGCAGCCAAGAGGTACAGAAAGTAGCCAAAAACATTCAGTACTTC CASSQEVQKVAKNIQYF
TRBJ1-2 - TRBV5-1 - TGCGCCAGCAGCCCCCCTGGCCTCTATGGCTACACCTTC CASSPPGLYGYTF
TRBJ1-5 - TRBV6-1 - TGTGCCAGCAGTGACAGGGGTAATCAGCCCCAGCATTTT CASSDRGNQPQHF
TRBJ2-1 - TRBV27 TRBD2 TGTGCCAGCAGTTGGCCGGGACTAGCTTCCGATGAGCAGTTCTTC CASSWPGLASDEQFF
TRBJ2-7 few TRBV6-1 TRBD1 TGTGCCAGCAGTGATGGGCAGGGGGCAGGGGAGCAGTACTTC CASSDGQGAGEQYF
TRBJ1-1 - TRBV7-8 - TGTGCCAGCAGCCGTTCTACAGGGATGAACACTGAAGCTTTCTTT CASSRSTGMNTEAFF
TRBJ2-1 - TRBV2 - TGTGCCAGCAGTACGGGCTACAATGAGCAGTTCTTC CASSTGYNEQFF
TRBJ2-1 - TRBV6-1 TRBD1 TGTGCCACGTCCGCAGGGACAGGGTGTTTCTTC CATSAGTGCFF
TRBJ2-1 - TRBV7-9 - TGTGCCAGCAGCTTAGCTACGTGGGCTGAGCAGTTCTTC CASSLATWAEQFF
TRBJ2-2 - TRBV4-1 TRBD1 TGCGCCAGCAGCCAATGGGCTGAGGGGGCAGACACCGGGGAGCTGTTTTTT CASSQWAEGADTGELFF
TRBJ2-3 once TRBV5-5 - TGTGCCAGCAGCTTGGGCCCCAGGTCCGATACGCAGTATTTT CASSLGPRSDTQYF
TRBJ2-7 - TRBV2 - TGTGCCAGCAGCGGGGGGCTGTTTGAGCAGTACTTC CASSGGLFEQYF
TRBJ1-4 - TRBV4-2 - TGTGCCAGCAGCCAAGATCTTCGGGGGGGACCTCGAGAAAAACTGTTTTTT CASSQDLRGGPREKLFF
TRBJ1-4 - TRBV15 TRBD1 TGTGCCACCAGTCCCGGGGGGGCAGGGGGAAGAGGCGGGAATGAAAAACTGTTTTTT CATSPGGAGGRGGNEKLFF
TRBJ1-3 once TRBV5-1 - TGCGCCAGCAGCCCTGGGACAACTGGAAACACCATATATTTT CASSPGTTGNTIYF
TRBJ2-7 - TRBV4-1 TRBD1 TGCGCCAGCAGCTCGCCCGGGACAGGGGGCGGGTACGAGCAGTACTTC CASSSPGTGGGYEQYF
TRBJ2-7 - TRBV6-5 - TGTGCCAGCAGTTTCAGAGAAGCGGCACAGGGTTACGAGCAGTACTTC CASSFREAAQGYEQYF
TRBJ1-2 - TRBV6-5 - TGTGCCAGCAGTTACTCGATGGACGGGATTCGGGATGGCTACACCTTC CASSYSMDGIRDGYTF
TRBJ1-1 - TRBV30 - TGTGCCTGGAGTGAAGGGACAAAGGGTAGAGCTTTCTTT CAWSEGTKGRAFF